The rows below give T cell receptor beta chains drawn from one sample of a study of blood T cell repertoires in COVID-19. Sequencing used immunoSEQ multiplex PCR; TCRdb keeps in-frame clones, though not all of them. The sample has 150,000 to 250,000 clones, approximately 80% seen once. The specimen sequenced was peripheral blood. These TCRs come from a human donor with acute or convalescent COVID-19. The donor label of this sample is uncertain. CDR3s include the opening cysteine and the closing phenylalanine or tryptophan. Fields, in order: J gene, V gene, D gene, clone size, CDR3 DNA, CDR3 protein. The D gene is left open where the match is weak. The size field is filled for only some rows; it gives once, few, many or a size class.

>TRBJ2-7|TRBV5-6|.|.
TGTGCCAGCAGCTCGGGTAGGTGGGTTAGCGACGAGCAGTACTTC
CASSSGRWVSDEQYF
>TRBJ2-1|TRBV30|TRBD2|once
TGTGCCTGGAGTGTGCTCGGCGGGAGGGCCAGGTCCTACAATGAGCAGTTCTTC
CAWSVLGGRARSYNEQFF
>TRBJ2-1|TRBV27|TRBD2|.
TGTGCCAGCAGCTCCGGACTAGCGGGAGTCCGGGAGCAGTTCTTC
CASSSGLAGVREQFF
>TRBJ2-3|TRBV27|.|.
TGTGCCAGCAAAAAGCACAGCACAGATACGCAGTATTTT
CASKKHSTDTQYF
>TRBJ1-6|TRBV27|TRBD1|few
TGTGCCACCACTACCGGGACAGGGACCGGTTATTCACCCCTCCACTTT
CATTTGTGTGYSPLHF
>TRBJ2-5|TRBV9|TRBD2|.
TGTGCCAGCAGTCGGCAGGGAGGGGAGACCCAGTACTTC
CASSRQGGETQYF
>TRBJ1-1|TRBV18|.|.
TGTGCCAGCTCACCAAGGCGCGGGGGCAACACTGAAGCTTTCTTT
CASSPRRGGNTEAFF
>TRBJ2-7|TRBV5-1|.|.
TGCGCCAGCAGCTTAAGAGATTACTCCTACGAGCAGTACTTC
CASSLRDYSYEQYF
>TRBJ2-7|TRBV23-1|TRBD2|.
TGCGCCAGCAGTCAATCCGCTTCTGGACTAGCGGATTCCTACGAGCAGTACTTC
CASSQSASGLADSYEQYF
>TRBJ2-3|TRBV6-4|.|.
TGTGCCAGCAGTGACTTGGCCAGCACAGATACGCAGTATTTT
CASSDLASTDTQYF
>TRBJ1-2|TRBV6-5|.|.
TGTGCCAGCAGATCCCCGGGGGGCGGTGGCTACACCTTC
CASRSPGGGGYTF
>TRBJ2-1|TRBV10-3|TRBD1|few
TGTGCCATCAAGGACGGGACAGGGGGCTTCAATGAGCAGTTCTTC
CAIKDGTGGFNEQFF
>TRBJ2-1|TRBV5-4|TRBD2|.
TGTGCCAGCAGCTTGGGACTAGCGGGACTCCGTGAGCAGTTCTTC
CASSLGLAGLREQFF
>TRBJ1-6|TRBV7-2|.|.
TGTGCCAGCAGCTTAGAGCTGAATTCACCCCTCCACTTT
CASSLELNSPLHF
>TRBJ2-3|TRBV10-3|TRBD1|once
TGTGCCATCAGTCCACAGGGGGCGGGCACAGATACGCAGTATTTT
CAISPQGAGTDTQYF
>TRBJ2-3|TRBV27|TRBD1|.
TGTGCCAGCAGGGGAAGGACAGGGGACACAGATACGCAGTATTTT
CASRGRTGDTDTQYF
>TRBJ2-7|TRBV12-3/TRBV12-4|.|.
TGTGCCAGCAGTTTTGAACGGGGCGAGCAGTACTTC
CASSFERGEQYF
>TRBJ2-3|TRBV28|TRBD2|.
TGTGCCAGCAGCCCCGGGACTAGCGGGGGACGGGCGCAGTATTTT
CASSPGTSGGRAQYF
>TRBJ1-4|TRBV9|TRBD1|few
TGTGCCAGCAGCGCATTTTCGGGGACAGGGAATGAAAAACTGTTTTTT
CASSAFSGTGNEKLFF
>TRBJ1-1|TRBV2|TRBD1|.
TGTGCCAGCCGGGACAGGACCACGGGTACTGAAGCTTTCTTT
CASRDRTTGTEAFF
>TRBJ1-6|TRBV5-1|TRBD1|.
TGCGCCAGCAGCTTGGAACCAACAACAGGGGGCTCTTCACCCCTCCACTTT
CASSLEPTTGGSSPLHF
>TRBJ1-6|TRBV7-2|.|.
TGTGCCAGCAGGCGGACAGAGTTATTCGAAAATTCACCCCTCCACTTT
CASRRTELFENSPLHF
>TRBJ1-2|TRBV5-5|TRBD1|.
TGTGCCAGCAGCACAACTACAGGGGGATATGGCTACACCTTC
CASSTTTGGYGYTF
>TRBJ2-1|TRBV5-6|.|.
TGTGCCAGCAGCCAGGGACATCTTTGGGATGAGCAGTTCTTC
CASSQGHLWDEQFF
>TRBJ1-6|TRBV5-1|.|once
TGCGCCAGCAGCGACAGCGGGACCTATAATTCACCCCTCCACTTT
CASSDSGTYNSPLHF
>TRBJ2-3|TRBV7-2|TRBD2|.
TGTGCCAGCAGCTTAGGAAAAGCGGGAGGTACAGATACGCAGTATTTT
CASSLGKAGGTDTQYF
>TRBJ2-1|TRBV6-5|.|.
TGTGCCAGCAGTTACGTCGGGAGTATCAATGAGCAGTTCTTC
CASSYVGSINEQFF
>TRBJ2-7|TRBV3-1/TRBV3-2|.|.
TGTGCCAGCAGCCACACCCAGGGGCGCGAGCAGTACTTC
CASSHTQGREQYF
>TRBJ2-7|TRBV28|TRBD1|once
TGTGCCAGTTTGGGCCGCCGGACAGGGTTCGAGCAGTACTTC
CASLGRRTGFEQYF